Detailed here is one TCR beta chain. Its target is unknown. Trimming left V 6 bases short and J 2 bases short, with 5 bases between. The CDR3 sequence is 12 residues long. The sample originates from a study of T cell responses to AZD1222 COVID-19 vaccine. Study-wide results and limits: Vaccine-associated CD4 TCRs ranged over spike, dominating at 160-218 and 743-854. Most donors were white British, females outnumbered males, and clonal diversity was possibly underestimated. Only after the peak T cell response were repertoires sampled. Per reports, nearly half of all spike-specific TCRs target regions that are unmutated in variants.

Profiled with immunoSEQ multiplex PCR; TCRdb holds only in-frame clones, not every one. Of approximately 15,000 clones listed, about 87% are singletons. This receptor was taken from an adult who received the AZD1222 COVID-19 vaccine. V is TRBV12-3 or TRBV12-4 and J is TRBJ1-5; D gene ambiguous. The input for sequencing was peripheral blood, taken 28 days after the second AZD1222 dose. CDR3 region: CASRDRNQPQHF. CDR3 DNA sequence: TGTGCCAGCAGGGATCGCAATCAGCCCCAGCATTTT.